The next 21 T cell receptor beta chains were all read from a single sample in a study of blood T cell repertoires in COVID-19. Profiled with immunoSEQ multiplex PCR; TCRdb holds only in-frame clones, not every one. The sample comprises 200,000 to 300,000 clones, approximately 81% of which are singletons, and roughly 4% rests with the top ten. The sequencing sample was made of peripheral blood. The origin of the receptors is a man in his 60s with acute or convalescent COVID-19.

This clone was counted a few times. The chain joins TRBV28 to TRBJ2-7; D remains ambiguous. The germline CDR1 and CDR2 sequences are MDHEN and SYDVKM. Trimming took 3 bases from V and 2 from J, leaving 17 bases between them. The CDR3 runs to 16 residues. CDR3: CASSLKAGFITYEQYF. CDR3 bases: TGTGCCAGCAGTTTGAAGGCAGGCTTTATAACCTACGAGCAGTACTTC.

The genes are TRBV12-5 and TRBJ2-7, with 11 bases matching TRBD2. V lost 4 bases, J lost 0 bases, and 8 bases stayed unmatched. The CDR3 is made up of 17 amino acids. Germline CDR1 reads LGHNT; CDR2 reads FRNRAP. The CDR3 DNA reads as TGTGCTAGTGGTTCATCCGGACTAGCGGGCCTCTCCTACGAGCAGTACTTC. This encodes CASGSSGLAGLSYEQYF.

The V and J genes are TRBV11-2 and TRBJ2-1; TRBD2 matches 10 bases. The CDR3 is 14 residues long. Per the germline V gene, CDR1 is SGHAT and CDR2 is FQNNGV. V lost 6 bases to trimming and J lost 9 bases; unmatched junction nucleotides: 8. The chain's CDR3 is CASRQSLAGAEQFF. DNA of the CDR3: TGTGCCAGCAGACAATCGCTAGCGGGAGCTGAGCAGTTCTTC.

The chain is built from TRBV28 and TRBJ2-3; tentatively, D is TRBD2 (5 bases). The V and J ends lost 2 bases and 13 bases respectively, with 16 bases between them. The CDR3 covers 13 residues. Germline-derived CDR1 and CDR2 are MDHEN and SYDVKM. CDR3 protein: CASSLNGIYGEYF. CDR3 DNA sequence: TGTGCCAGCAGTTTAAACGGGATATACGGGGAGTATTTT.

The chain carries TRBV19 and TRBJ2-1, with TRBD1 matching 10 bases. CDR3 size: 16 residues. V was pared by 5 bases and J by 7 bases, with 11 bases of the junction left unmatched. Germline CDR1 is LNHDA and CDR2 is SQIVND (reference sequence). The CDR3 sequence: CASSFYRDRGRNEQFF. The CDR3 DNA reads TGTGCCAGTAGTTTTTACCGGGACAGGGGACGGAATGAGCAGTTCTTC.

The chain couples TRBV5-1 to TRBJ1-1; 10 nucleotides match TRBD1. CDR3 length: 14 amino acids. Trimming at V came to 6 bases and at J to 6 bases, leaving 8 bases not matched to a gene. Germline V gene sequence: CDR1 SGHRS, CDR2 YFSETQ. CDR3 in amino acids: CASMGQGIGPEAFF. CDR3 nucleotides: TGCGCCAGCATGGGACAGGGGATTGGGCCTGAAGCTTTCTTT. Complete variable domain (other parts from reference TRBV5-1 and TRBJ1-1): KAGVTQTPRYLIKTRGQQVTLSCSPISGHRSVSWYQQTPGQGLQFLFEYFSETQRNKGNFPGRFSGRQFSNSRSEMNVSTLELGDSALYLCASMGQGIGPEAFFGQGTRLTVV.

The chain uses TRBV25-1 and TRBJ2-7; 7 positions agree with TRBD1. CDR1 is MGHDK, CDR2 SYGVNS, per germline. CDR3 length: 15 residues. V dropped 8 bases and J dropped 4; count of bases not matched to a gene: 14. CDR3 sequence: CASQIRQGGVYEQYF. CDR3 bases: TGTGCCAGCCAGATCCGACAGGGTGGAGTGTACGAGCAGTACTTC.

The CDR3 reads CASRPGQTNTEAFF. CDR3 nucleotides: TGTGCCAGCCGCCCGGGACAAACGAACACTGAAGCTTTCTTT. The rearrangement links TRBV28 to TRBJ1-1; a possible D gene is TRBD1 (6 bases). Trimming stripped 8 bases from V and 1 base from J, with 14 bases between. CDR1 is MDHEN and CDR2 is SYDVKM in the germline V gene. This CDR3 has 14 residues.

This clone was counted a single time. The chain has TRBV12-3 or TRBV12-4 and TRBJ1-2; weak D call: TRBD1 (6 bases). With 4 bases removed from V and 2 bases from J, the gap between germline ends came to 8 bases. The CDR3 has 13 amino acids. The CDR3 protein is CASSSQGNYGYTF. CDR3 sequence (DNA): TGTGCCAGCAGTTCCCAGGGGAACTATGGCTACACCTTC.

This chain connects TRBV13 to TRBJ1-1; no firm D call. CDR3 size: 15 residues. From germline, CDR1 is PRHDT and CDR2 FYEKMQ (reference sequence). With 3 bases removed from V and 7 bases from J, the gap between germline ends came to 18 bases. The CDR3 bases are TGTGCCAGCAGCTTGCCAGTTACCGATAGCGGTGAAGCTTTCTTT. Protein product: CASSLPVTDSGEAFF.

A note on this clone: This same CDR3 is encoded by further DNA sequences in the sample. The rearrangement links TRBV18 to TRBJ2-1; D remains unclear. Trimming took off 6 bases at V and 2 bases at J, with 8 bases between the two ends. The CDR3 spans 13 residues. CDR1 and CDR2 from the germline V gene are KGHSH and LQKENI. CDR3 DNA: TGTGCCAGCTCCCCGTCTACCTACAATGAGCAGTTCTTC. Amino acids: CASSPSTYNEQFF.

The V gene is TRBV19, the J gene TRBJ2-7, with TRBD2 identical over 13 bases. The germline CDR1 and CDR2 sequences are LNHDA and SQIVND (reference sequence). J gave up 2 bases and V 1 base, and 5 bases lay outside the gene matches. The CDR3 has 17 amino acids. In DNA, the CDR3 is TGTGCCAGTAGTATAGGTACCGGGACTAGCGGGGCCTACGAGCAGTACTTC. Its protein is CASSIGTGTSGAYEQYF.

The chain is built from TRBV5-1 and TRBJ2-5; 7 nucleotides align to TRBD1. CDR3 length equals 14 residues. J lost 2 bases, V lost 4 bases, and 5 bases had no gene match. Germline-derived CDR1 and CDR2 are SGHRS and YFSETQ. The CDR3 DNA reads TGCGCCAGCAGCCTGGGACAGCAACAAGAGACCCAGTACTTC. Translated: CASSLGQQQETQYF.

The V gene is TRBV6-5, the J gene TRBJ2-5; 9 positions agree with TRBD2. V gave up 4 bases and J gave up 4 bases; unmatched junction bases: 4. Germline CDR1 reads MNHEY; CDR2 reads SVGAGI. The CDR3 is 14 amino acids. The CDR3 sequence: CASSWRGGTETQYF. For the CDR3, the DNA is TGTGCCAGCAGTTGGCGGGGGGGGACAGAGACCCAGTACTTC.

The chain carries TRBV7-2 and TRBJ2-7; TRBD2 matches at 8 bases. The germline V gene has CDR1 SGHTA and CDR2 FQGNSA. This CDR3 is built from 14 residues. The trim removed 5 bases at V and 2 bases at J, leaving 5 bases unmatched. The CDR3 region is CASSPRRGAYEQYF. CDR3 nucleotides: TGTGCCAGCAGCCCAAGGCGGGGGGCCTACGAGCAGTACTTC.

The rearrangement links TRBV12-3 or TRBV12-4 to TRBJ1-3; the match to TRBD1 covers 7 bases. CDR3 size: 13 residues. V lost 6 bases, J lost 8 bases, and 7 bases stayed unmatched. CDR3 sequence: CASRTGTMDTIYF. The CDR3, as DNA: TGTGCCAGCAGGACAGGGACGATGGACACCATATATTTT.

Comments on this clone: At one of its ends the junction is not consistent with the germline gene, which may arise from a read error. CDR3 in DNA: TGTGCCAGCAGCTCGGACGACAGGGGGCCGACAAGGACCTTC. Translating gives CASSSDDRGPTRTF. This sequence joins TRBV7-8 and TRBJ2-7; TRBD1 matches 10 bases. This CDR3 is built from 14 residues. Germline V gene data show CDR1 as SGHVS and CDR2 as FQNEAQ.

As for this clone: In the same sample, other DNA sequences code for this CDR3. V and J are TRBV28 and TRBJ1-2, with D unclear. There are 11 residues in the CDR3. V lost 5 bases and J lost 2, with 3 bases in between. The germline V gene has CDR1 MDHEN and CDR2 SYDVKM. Here the CDR3 DNA reads TGTGCCAGCAGTAGCAACTATGGCTACACCTTC. This encodes CASSSNYGYTF.

This chain connects TRBV4-1 to TRBJ1-5; the match to TRBD1 covers 8 bases. With V trimmed by 2 bases and J by 4 bases, 7 bases remained unmatched. CDR1 and CDR2 (germline): MGHRA, YSYEKL. The CDR3 is 16 amino acids. The CDR3 sequence: CASSQIDRGLNQPQHF. The CDR3 DNA is TGCGCCAGCAGCCAAATAGACAGGGGACTAAATCAGCCCCAGCATTTT.

This chain connects TRBV5-5 to TRBJ1-1; TRBD1 agrees at 7 bases. Germline CDR1 and CDR2: SGHKS and YYEKEE (reference sequence). This CDR3 has 13 residues. The junction had 3 bases not matched to a gene; V was cut back by 5 bases and J by 2 bases. CDR3 bases: TGTGCCAGCAGGCGGACAGGAAACACTGAAGCTTTCTTT. Encoded protein: CASRRTGNTEAFF.

This sequence joins TRBV5-1 and TRBJ1-6; D unresolved. The CDR3 has 14 residues. V lost 4 bases and J 7 bases, leaving 12 bases between the germline ends. Germline lookup yields CDR1 SGHRS and CDR2 YFSETQ. The CDR3 protein is CASSRPEENSPLHF. Here the CDR3 DNA reads TGCGCCAGCAGCCGACCGGAGGAGAATTCACCCCTCCACTTT.